This T cell receptor beta chain was documented in a study of blood T cell repertoires in COVID-19 (dated by TCRdb to 2018 to 2020). With respect to the entire study: The collaborator samples originated in the United States, Italy and Spain and spanned the acute and convalescent phases of COVID-19. The material from the prospective study consisted of cDNA or gDNA derived from T cells, B-cell-depleted T cells, or PBMCs. Subjects who had been exposed to COVID-19, were actively infected with it, or had recovered from it provided the deeply sampled blood TCRbeta repertoires that made up the dataset. The repertoires were made available in a free public database intended to serve as a resource for research on the immune response to SARS-CoV-2. The samples were drawn from the first 160 participants of the ongoing ImmuneRACE study and from some 1,300 subjects provided by 6 global collaborators. Sample metadata almost always included a de-identified subject ID, COVID-19 status, age in years and sex. HLA class I and class II types, where available, came from metadata supplied by the sample provider rather than from assay-based typing. The full study reports these points: The amount of clinical and demographic metadata varied by source and participant and was provided uncurated.

In regard to this clone: Its binding antigen is unknown. The sample holds no much larger clone one base away, and base qualities are not on file.

According to the germline V gene, CDR1 reads ENHRY and CDR2 reads SYGVKD. Here V drops 4 bases and J drops 2 bases, and the junction holds 4 bases not matched to any gene. The CDR3 holds 14 amino acids from the cysteine to the phenylalanine. Only CDR3 DNA remains: 42 bases, in frame from the first base. TCRbeta CDR3 regions were amplified from genomic DNA by means of the immunoSEQ Assay, a bias-controlled multiplex PCR. Per the source publication's procedure: The number of nucleated cells in each sample was estimated by amplification of reference gene primers within the assay. To quantify the absolute abundance of each unique TCRbeta CDR3 rearrangement, sequence reads were collapsed and filtered. For each sample, productive Simpson clonality was calculated as the square root of Simpson's diversity index across productive rearrangements. What TCRdb holds here is the immuneACCESS table cut down to in-frame rearrangements. Part of the clones is not present; checked against another copy, under half of the missing clones reflect an unresolved V gene, and the others are unexplained. V and J calls and clone size come straight from that table; D and trimming were deduced from the DNA. The sample table holds roughly 200,000 clones, of which about 85% were seen once. Jointly, the top ten make up about 2.3% of the sample.

Enrolling through a virtual design, the prospective study's participants ranged in age from roughly 18 to 89 years and lived across about two dozen United States geographic areas. To assign participants to cohorts, the prospective study relied on clinical history that participants themselves reported in a screening survey and a study questionnaire. For ImmuneRACE Cohort 3, a participant was defined as recovered based on two consecutive negative NP/OP PCR tests, clearance by a healthcare professional, or resolution of symptoms. Mobile phlebotomists in the prospective study collected whole blood, serum and a nasopharyngeal or oropharyngeal swab from every participant. Over an approximately 2-month period, participants in the prospective study had the option of providing additional blood draws and questionnaires. Before DNA extraction, prospective study blood samples were shipped either frozen or at room temperature.

The sequencing input was PBMCs or T cells enriched from blood (not recorded which). This receptor was taken from a woman aged 25 to 39 who had recovered from COVID-19. Here the chain combines TRBV10-3 and TRBJ1-1, and 7 bases in between align with TRBD1. The CDR3 region has the sequence CAISARDSNTEAFF. The sequenced DNA is TGTGCCATCAGTGCCCGGGACAGCAACACTGAAGCTTTCTTT.